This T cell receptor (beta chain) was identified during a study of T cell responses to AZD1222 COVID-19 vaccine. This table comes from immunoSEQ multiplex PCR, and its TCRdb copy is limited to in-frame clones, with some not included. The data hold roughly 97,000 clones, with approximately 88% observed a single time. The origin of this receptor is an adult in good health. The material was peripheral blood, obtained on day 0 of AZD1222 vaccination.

CDR3 region: CASSRTGGGLNTEAFF. CDR3 DNA: TGTGCCAGCTCCCGGACAGGGGGCGGTCTGAACACTGAAGCTTTCTTT. The chain links TRBV18 to TRBJ1-1; 11 nucleotides line up with TRBD1. Germline V gene data show CDR1 as KGHSH and CDR2 as LQKENI. The CDR3 totals 16 residues. The ends lost 6 bases at V and 0 bases at J; junction bases unmatched: 6.